This T cell receptor beta chain was obtained from a study of cytomegalovirus exposure and HLA in healthy donors. About the research overall: Both the roughly 120 validation repertoires and the approximately 640 first-cohort repertoires used the same platform, as reported by a later analysis.

The method was immunoSEQ multiplex PCR; TCRdb's version includes in-frame clones alone and lacks a portion of them. This table holds roughly 100,000 clones, roughly 95% found once. To note about this clone: Its antigen is still unknown.

Study-level points and caveats: The CMV antigen specificity of a few CMV-associated chains was confirmed through in vitro analysis. The classifier reportedly diagnosed cytomegalovirus status with high sensitivity and specificity.

Trimming removed 5 bases at V and 6 bases at J, with 9 bases between. The CDR3 totals 12 residues. Germline V lookup: CDR1 SGHRS, CDR2 YFSETQ. The sample taken for sequencing was PBMCs. The chain links TRBV5-1 to TRBJ2-1; perhaps TRBD1 as D (6 bases). The sequence was collected from a woman aged 18-29 years in good health and CMV-seronegative. The CDR3: CASREDSNEQFF. CDR3 sequence (DNA): TGCGCCAGCAGGGAGGACAGCAATGAGCAGTTCTTC. Together with reference TRBV5-1 and TRBJ2-1, the CDR3 gives the full variable domain: KAGVTQTPRYLIKTRGQQVTLSCSPISGHRSVSWYQQTPGQGLQFLFEYFSETQRNKGNFPGRFSGRQFSNSRSEMNVSTLELGDSALYLCASREDSNEQFFGPGTRLTVL.